The rows below give T cell receptor beta chains drawn from one sample of a study of T-cell reconstitution after alpha-beta-depleted transplantation in children. MiXCR, run by TCRdb on the PCR reads, gives a single entry per CDR3 protein. The sample shows about 540,000 distinct CDR3 sequences, 18% of them seen only once. The sample consisted of PBMCs from the stem cell graft donor, taken from the stem cell graft. The receptor set was obtained from a human donor who donated a stem cell graft to a child with acute lymphoblastic leukemia. CDR3s include the opening cysteine and the closing phenylalanine or tryptophan. The D gene is left open where the match is weak. Not every row has a clone size; where given, it reads once, few, many or a size class.

>.|TRBJ2-1|many|TRBV20-1
CSARRDSYNEQFF
TGCAGTGCGAGGCGGGACTCCTACAATGAGCAGTTCTTC
>.|TRBJ2-1|few|TRBV5-1
CASSLAQSSYNEQFF
TGCGCCAGCAGCTTGGCCCAGAGCTCCTACAATGAGCAGTTCTTC
>TRBD1|TRBJ2-1|.|TRBV29-1
CSVVGQGPWDEQFF
TGCAGCGTCGTCGGACAGGGGCCCTGGGATGAGCAGTTCTTC
>TRBD2|TRBJ2-3|few|TRBV10-3
CAISDGGEWEDTQYF
TGTGCCATCAGTGACGGGGGGGAGTGGGAAGATACGCAGTATTTT
>.|TRBJ2-7|.|TRBV29-1
CSVVRGPSSYEQYF
TGCAGCGTTGTTCGGGGACCCAGCTCCTACGAGCAGTACTTC
>.|TRBJ1-1|once|TRBV6-5
CASSAGPYTEAFF
TGTGCCAGCAGTGCCGGGCCCTACACTGAAGCTTTCTTT
>TRBD2|TRBJ2-1|few|TRBV5-1
CASSWRLAGKYNEQFF
TGCGCCAGCAGCTGGCGACTAGCGGGAAAGTACAATGAGCAGTTCTTC
>.|TRBJ1-4|.|TRBV10-3
CAISGEMGRANEKLFF
TGTGCCATCAGTGGAGAAATGGGCCGCGCAAATGAAAAACTGTTTTTT
>.|TRBJ2-2|few|TRBV27
CASSSNRHTGELFF
TGTGCCAGCAGTTCTAACAGACACACCGGGGAGCTGTTTTTT
>.|TRBJ2-1|.|TRBV29-1
CSVYYSTYNEQFF
TGCAGCGTTTACTACTCTACCTACAATGAGCAGTTCTTC
>TRBD2|TRBJ2-3|few|TRBV11-1
CASSLRTAGDTDTQYF
TGTGCCAGCAGCTTAAGAACGGCGGGGGACACAGATACGCAGTATTTT
>TRBD1|TRBJ1-1|few|TRBV10-3
CAIRGTETNTEAFF
TGTGCCATCAGGGGGACAGAGACCAACACTGAAGCTTTCTTT
>.|TRBJ2-7|few|TRBV15
CATSRVYVYEQYF
TGTGCCACCAGCAGAGTGTACGTCTACGAGCAGTACTTC
>TRBD2|TRBJ2-2|.|TRBV5-1
CASSVPSGNTGELFF
TGCGCCAGCAGCGTCCCTAGCGGGAACACCGGGGAGCTGTTTTTT
>.|TRBJ2-1|few|TRBV5-1
CASRAGPGNEQFF
TGCGCCAGCAGAGCGGGCCCTGGGAATGAGCAGTTCTTC
>TRBD2|TRBJ2-3|few|TRBV13
CASSSSGVPDTQYF
TGTGCCAGCAGCTCAAGCGGGGTTCCAGATACGCAGTATTTT